The 28 T cell receptor beta chains in this list originate from one sample, sequenced in a study of cytomegalovirus exposure and HLA in healthy donors. It was with 60 Vbeta and 13 Jbeta primers that the PCR ran. Sequenced by immunoSEQ multiplex PCR; TCRdb stores in-frame clones only, minus some. Of some 180,000 clones listed, roughly 84% are singletons. The sequenced sample was PBMCs. The receptors here all came from a man aged 30 to 39 in good health and CMV-seropositive.

CDR3 sequence: CASSQDSGGDSPLHF. CDR3 DNA sequence: TGCGCCAGCAGCCAAGATTCAGGGGGCGATTCACCCCTCCACTTT. The V and J genes are TRBV4-3 and TRBJ1-6; 8 bases line up with TRBD1. Germline CDR1 LGHNA, CDR2 YSLEER. Unmatched junction bases numbered 3, after V lost 0 bases and J lost 8 bases. The length of the CDR3 is 15 residues.

The chain is built from TRBV10-2 and TRBJ2-7, with no clear D. This CDR3 spans 14 amino acids. Trimming took 5 bases from V and 2 from J, leaving 13 bases between them. Germline V gene lookup returns CDR1 WSHSY and CDR2 SAAADI. The CDR3 bases are TGCGCCAGCAGTACGACACCAACCCCCTACGAGCAGTACTTC. Translating gives CASSTTPTPYEQYF.

This rearrangement joins TRBV4-2 to TRBJ1-3; the D is unclear. Per the germline V gene, CDR1 is LGHNA and CDR2 is YNFKEQ. The CDR3 is 17 amino acids. The V end lost 0 bases, the J end lost 2 bases, and 14 bases lay between the germline ends. The CDR3 loop reads CASSQDATETTGNTIYF. The CDR3 nucleotides are TGTGCCAGCAGCCAAGATGCAACAGAAACCACTGGAAACACCATATATTTT.

The chain carries TRBV7-2 and TRBJ1-1; D is perhaps TRBD1 (5 bases). CDR1 is SGHTA and CDR2 is FQGNSA in the germline V gene. The CDR3 has 14 residues. V was cut by 5 bases and J by 2 bases, with 12 bases left in between. The chain's CDR3 is CASSRGLLNTEAFF. The CDR3 region has the DNA TGTGCCAGCAGCCGGGGACTCCTAAACACTGAAGCTTTCTTT.

This rearrangement joins TRBV10-3 to TRBJ2-1; TRBD2 aligns across 13 bases. After removal of 3 bases from V and 4 bases from J, the junction contained 3 bases not matched to a gene. This CDR3 contains 16 residues. In germline, CDR1 is ENHRY, CDR2 SYGVKD. CDR3 nucleotide sequence: TGTGCCATCAGTGATCCGGGACTAGCGGGGTACAATGAGCAGTTCTTC. Translation gives CAISDPGLAGYNEQFF.

The chain couples TRBV12-5 to TRBJ2-3; D is possibly TRBD2 (6 bases). Germline-derived CDR1 and CDR2 are LGHNT and FRNRAP. Trimming removed 0 bases at V and 1 base at J, with 11 bases between. The CDR3 totals 16 residues. The CDR3 loop reads CASGLVSGEGTDTQYF. In DNA, the CDR3 is TGTGCTAGTGGTTTGGTTTCGGGAGAGGGCACAGATACGCAGTATTTT.

This chain uses TRBV15 with TRBJ2-1, with 12 bases aligning to TRBD1. The CDR3 is 16 amino acids. Unmatched junction bases numbered 9, after V lost 5 bases and J lost 7 bases. Looked up from germline, CDR1 is LNHNV and CDR2 is YYDKDF (reference sequence). CDR3 sequence reads: CATSFLRDRGLNEQFF. In DNA form, the CDR3 reads TGTGCCACCAGCTTCCTCCGGGACAGGGGGCTTAATGAGCAGTTCTTC.

V and J are TRBV7-9 and TRBJ1-4, with TRBD1 identical over 9 bases. The CDR3 covers 15 residues. The germline CDR1 and CDR2 sequences are SEHNR and FQNEAQ (reference sequence). V shed 5 bases and J 7 bases; nucleotides not matched to a gene: 8. Written as DNA, the CDR3 is TGTGCCAGCAGCCTCACAGGGGGCTGGGTTGAAAAACTGTTTTTT. Protein: CASSLTGGWVEKLFF.

V gene TRBV7-9 combines with J gene TRBJ1-2, with 9 bases fitting TRBD1. V was clipped by 1 base and J by 3 bases; unmatched bases: 0. The length of the CDR3 is 14 residues. Germline V gene lookup returns CDR1 SEHNR and CDR2 FQNEAQ (reference sequence). CDR3 in DNA: TGTGCCAGCAGCTTAGGACAGGGGGACTATGGCTACACCTTC. Amino acids: CASSLGQGDYGYTF. Based on the CDR3 plus reference TRBV7-9 and TRBJ1-2, the full variable domain is DTGVSQNPRHKITKRGQNVTFRCDPISEHNRLYWYRQTLGQGPEFLTYFQNEAQLEKSRLLSDRFSAERPKGSFSTLEIQRTEQGDSAMYLCASSLGQGDYGYTFGSGTRLTVV.

In this sample, this clone turned up a few times. V and J are TRBV6-5 and TRBJ1-1; TRBD1 is a possible D gene (6 bases). V shed 7 bases and J shed 1 base, with 16 bases lying between them. The germline V gene encodes CDR1 MNHEY and CDR2 SVGAGI. The CDR3 loop spans 15 amino acids. The CDR3 DNA follows: TGTGCCAGCAAACAGGGACCTCAGGGGAACACTGAAGCTTTCTTT. Translated: CASKQGPQGNTEAFF.

The gene calls are TRBV19 and TRBJ1-4; perhaps TRBD1 as D (5 bases). The V and J ends lost 10 bases and 8 bases respectively, with 17 bases between them. This CDR3 has 13 amino acids. The germline V gene encodes CDR1 LNHDA and CDR2 SQIVND (reference sequence). CDR3 coding DNA: TGTGCCACAGCGACAGCGCGGGACGAAAAACTGTTTTTT. Protein: CATATARDEKLFF.

J is TRBJ1-4 and V is TRBV11-2; tentative D call: TRBD1 (5 bases). This CDR3 has 12 residues. The ends were cut back, 5 bases at V and 13 bases at J, with 14 bases in the middle. The germline V gene has CDR1 SGHAT and CDR2 FQNNGV. DNA for the CDR3: TGTGCCAGCAGCCCGGACACCCGATTACTGTTTTTT. Translating gives CASSPDTRLLFF.

The V gene is TRBV30, the J gene TRBJ2-3, with D possibly being TRBD2 (6 bases). The CDR3 length is 15 residues. Germline CDR1 and CDR2: GTSNPN and SVGIG (reference sequence). V was trimmed by 7 bases and J by 2 bases, leaving 19 bases between them. The CDR3 nucleotides read TGTGCCTCACATTCCTCCGGGACTCCCACAGATACGCAGTATTTT. This sequence encodes CASHSSGTPTDTQYF.

The genes are TRBV7-9 and TRBJ2-3; D might be TRBD2 (6 bases). Germline V lookup: CDR1 SEHNR, CDR2 FQNEAQ (reference sequence). The CDR3 length is 18 residues. V lost 5 bases and J 2 bases, leaving 23 bases between the germline ends. CDR3 amino acids: CASSPRGSLGKVTDTQYF. The CDR3 region has the DNA TGTGCCAGCAGCCCCCGGGGGAGTTTGGGCAAGGTCACAGATACGCAGTATTTT. The variable domain in full, with the rest retrieved from reference TRBV7-9 and TRBJ2-3, is DTGVSQNPRHKITKRGQNVTFRCDPISEHNRLYWYRQTLGQGPEFLTYFQNEAQLEKSRLLSDRFSAERPKGSFSTLEIQRTEQGDSAMYLCASSPRGSLGKVTDTQYFGPGTRLTVL.

The V call is TRBV9, the J call TRBJ1-4; no clear D gene. Germline V gene lookup returns CDR1 SGDLS and CDR2 YYNGEE. CDR3 size: 16 residues. Trimming left V 3 bases short and J 0 bases short, with 12 bases between. The CDR3 is CASSARLAATNEKLFF. The CDR3, as DNA: TGTGCCAGCAGCGCTAGACTTGCAGCAACTAATGAAAAACTGTTTTTT.

The chain combines TRBV5-1 with TRBJ1-4, with a weak D call TRBD1 (5 bases). The length of the CDR3 is 13 residues. CDR1 SGHRS and CDR2 YFSETQ come from the germline V gene. Deletions cut 7 bases from V and 0 bases from J, with 7 bases between. CDR3 residues: CASRQSTNEKLFF. The CDR3 DNA sequence: TGCGCCAGCCGACAGTCAACTAATGAAAAACTGTTTTTT.

The chain recombines TRBV4-1 with TRBJ2-2; a weak D match, TRBD2 (6 bases). Germline V gene data show CDR1 as MGHRA and CDR2 as YSYEKL. The CDR3 is 17 residues long. V was shortened by 5 bases and J by 4 bases, with 20 bases between the two germline ends. This chain's CDR3 is CASSARDFLWGTGELFF. For the CDR3, the DNA is TGCGCCAGCAGCGCCAGGGACTTCCTATGGGGCACCGGGGAGCTGTTTTTT.

The chain recombines TRBV7-8 with TRBJ2-5; D remains unclear. Between the trimmed V and J ends, which lost 8 bases and 2 bases, there was a span of 12 bases. The CDR3 length is 13 residues. Germline V lookup: CDR1 SGHVS, CDR2 FQNEAQ. This CDR3 reads CASLRWSQETQYF. CDR3 DNA sequence: TGTGCCAGCCTTCGGTGGTCTCAAGAGACCCAGTACTTC.

The chain has TRBV15 and TRBJ2-7; TRBD2 matches 8 bases. Germline CDR1 LNHNV, CDR2 YYDKDF (reference sequence). The CDR3 loop spans 14 amino acids. V lost 1 base and J lost 4; bases outside the gene matches: 3. The chain's CDR3 is CATSRAGGPYEQYF. CDR3 nucleotide sequence: TGTGCCACCAGCAGAGCGGGAGGGCCATACGAGCAGTACTTC. Full variable domain (rest looked up from reference TRBV15 and TRBJ2-7): DAMVIQNPRYQVTQFGKPVTLSCSQTLNHNVMYWYQQKSSQAPKLLFHYYDKDFNNEADTPDNFQSRRPNTSFCFLDIRSPGLGDTAMYLCATSRAGGPYEQYFGPGTRLTVT.

The rearrangement joins TRBV28 to TRBJ1-1, with D unresolved. Germline CDR1 reads MDHEN; CDR2 reads SYDVKM. V shed 6 bases and J shed 1 base, with 6 bases lying between them. The CDR3 spans 12 residues. CDR3 coding DNA: TGTGCCAGCAGATCAGGGAACACTGAAGCTTTCTTT. Translating gives CASRSGNTEAFF. The full variable domain, rest sourced from reference TRBV28 and TRBJ1-1, is DVKVTQSSRYLVKRTGEKVFLECVQDMDHENMFWYRQDPGLGLRLIYFSYDVKMKEKGDIPEGYSVSREKKERFSLILESASTNQTSMYLCASRSGNTEAFFGQGTRLTVV.

This sequence joins TRBV11-3 and TRBJ1-1; the D gene is possibly TRBD1 (6 bases). CDR1 is SGHNT and CDR2 is YENEEA in the germline V gene. This CDR3 region has 12 residues. V lost 1 base and J lost 9, with 9 bases in between. The CDR3 reads CASSLVQGKAFF. The CDR3 coding sequence is TGTGCCAGCAGCTTAGTACAGGGAAAAGCTTTCTTT.

J is TRBJ2-7 and V is TRBV20-1, with D perhaps TRBD1 (5 bases). V lost 5 bases to trimming and J lost 4 bases, with 6 bases between them. Germline V CDR1 and CDR2: DFQATT, SNEGSKA (reference sequence). The CDR3 length is 10 residues. CDR3 in DNA: TGCAGTGCTGGACAATACGAGCAGTACTTC. It specifies CSAGQYEQYF.

V gene TRBV5-1 combines with J gene TRBJ1-2, with D maybe TRBD1 (5 bases). V shed 8 bases and J shed 0 bases, with 20 bases lying between them. CDR1 is SGHRS and CDR2 is YFSETQ in the germline V gene. CDR3 length equals 16 residues. CDR3 nucleotide sequence: TGCGCCAGTACCCGGGCCTCGGGGGGTACTAACTATGGCTACACCTTC. Its translation is CASTRASGGTNYGYTF. Together with reference TRBV5-1 and TRBJ1-2, the CDR3 gives the full variable domain: KAGVTQTPRYLIKTRGQQVTLSCSPISGHRSVSWYQQTPGQGLQFLFEYFSETQRNKGNFPGRFSGRQFSNSRSEMNVSTLELGDSALYLCASTRASGGTNYGYTFGSGTRLTVV.

The CDR3 reads CASSPLSTGGKNTEAFF. The CDR3 DNA reads TGTGCCAGCTCACCACTATCGACAGGGGGCAAGAACACTGAAGCTTTCTTT. The chain is built from TRBV18 and TRBJ1-1; 10 bases line up with TRBD1. Germline assignment: CDR1 KGHSH and CDR2 LQKENI. Losses at the gene ends were 1 base for V and 1 base for J; bases not matched to a gene: 6. The CDR3 has 17 residues.

With respect to this clone: Within the sample, other DNA sequences also encode this same CDR3. The chain has TRBV18 and TRBJ1-2; 10 bases are shared with TRBD1. J gave up 4 bases and V 3 bases, and 2 bases lay outside the gene matches. CDR3 length: 14 amino acids. CDR1 and CDR2 (germline): KGHSH, LQKENI. The CDR3 loop reads CASSPDRGPYGYTF. CDR3 in DNA: TGTGCCAGCTCACCTGACAGGGGGCCCTATGGCTACACCTTC.

This chain links TRBV11-2 with TRBJ2-7; 13 bases match TRBD2. The germline V gene encodes CDR1 SGHAT and CDR2 FQNNGV. Trimming removed 3 bases from V and 5 bases from J; junction bases left unmatched: 4. This CDR3 is built from 15 residues. The CDR3 DNA sequence: TGTGCCAGCAGCTTGTCCGGGACTAGCGGGAACGAGCAGTACTTC. Its translation is CASSLSGTSGNEQYF.

This rearrangement joins TRBV11-2 to TRBJ1-4, with D possibly being TRBD1 (5 bases). The CDR3 totals 15 residues. Germline CDR1 and CDR2: SGHAT and FQNNGV. Trimming shortened V by 1 base and J by 8 bases, and 14 bases separated the two germline ends. CDR3 nucleotides: TGTGCCAGCAGCTTAGTCGGAGGGGCGGGGGAAAAACTGTTTTTT. Translated, it gives CASSLVGGAGEKLFF.

Here the CDR3 reads CASTSQGVSGNTIYF. In nucleotides, the CDR3 is TGCGCCAGCACCAGCCAGGGGGTCTCTGGAAACACCATATATTTT. The gene calls are TRBV5-1 and TRBJ1-3, with 7 bases matching TRBD1. The germline V gene encodes CDR1 SGHRS and CDR2 YFSETQ. The V segment lost 6 bases and the J segment 0 bases; nucleotides outside the gene matches: 6. CDR3 length: 15 amino acids.